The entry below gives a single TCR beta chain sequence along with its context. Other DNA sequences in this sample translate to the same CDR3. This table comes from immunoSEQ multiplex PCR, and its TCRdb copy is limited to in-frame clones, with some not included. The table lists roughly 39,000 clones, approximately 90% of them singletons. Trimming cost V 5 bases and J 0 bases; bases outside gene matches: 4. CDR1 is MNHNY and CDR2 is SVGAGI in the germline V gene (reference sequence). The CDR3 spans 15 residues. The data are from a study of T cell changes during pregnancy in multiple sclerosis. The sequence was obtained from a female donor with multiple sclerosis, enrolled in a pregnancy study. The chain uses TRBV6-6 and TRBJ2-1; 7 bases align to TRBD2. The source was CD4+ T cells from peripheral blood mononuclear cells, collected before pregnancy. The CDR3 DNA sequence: TGTGCCAGCAGTCCCGGACTAGGCTCCTACAATGAGCAGTTCTTC. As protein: CASSPGLGSYNEQFF.